Listed below are T cell receptor beta chains from one sample, sequenced in a study of cytomegalovirus exposure and HLA in healthy donors. Method: immunoSEQ multiplex PCR; TCRdb's copy keeps in-frame clones and lacks some. Here the sample spans some 52,000 clones, roughly 73% being singletons. What was sequenced was PBMCs. The receptors shown here come from a man aged 18 to 30 in good health and CMV-seronegative. Both conserved end residues are part of each CDR3. A D gene is named only where the DNA matches it firmly. Only part of the rows carry a size: once, few, many, or a class if the clone is expanded.

CDR3nt	CDR3aa	d_gene	v_gene	j_gene	abundance
TGTGCCAGCAGTTCCGTAGCGGGAACTGGGGCCAACGTCCTGACTTTC	CASSSVAGTGANVLTF	TRBD2	TRBV28	TRBJ2-6	-
TGCGCCAGCAGCCCATCAGGGACAAATAATCAGCCCCAGCATTTT	CASSPSGTNNQPQHF	-	TRBV4-1	TRBJ1-5	-
TGTGCCTGGACCCCCACTAGCGGGGAAGAGACCCAGTACTTC	CAWTPTSGEETQYF	TRBD2	TRBV30	TRBJ2-5	once
TGTGCCAGCACCTCGGACCGGGGTTACGAGCAGTACTTC	CASTSDRGYEQYF	-	TRBV27	TRBJ2-7	-
TGTGCCAGCAGTTTTGTCCAGGGGCGGCAGCCCCAGCATTTT	CASSFVQGRQPQHF	-	TRBV28	TRBJ1-5	-
TGTGCCAGCAGCCAGGGACTAGACACAGATACGCAGTATTTT	CASSQGLDTDTQYF	TRBD2	TRBV5-4	TRBJ2-3	-
TGTGCCAGTAGTGGGACAGGGGGTTACGAGCAGTACTTC	CASSGTGGYEQYF	TRBD1	TRBV19	TRBJ2-7	-
TGCGCCAGCAGCGATCCTAGCGGGAGGGCATTCTACGAGCAGTACTTC	CASSDPSGRAFYEQYF	TRBD2	TRBV5-1	TRBJ2-7	-
TGTGCCAGCAGTTCCTCGGGACTAGCGGAAAACATTCAGTACTTC	CASSSSGLAENIQYF	TRBD2	TRBV9	TRBJ2-4	-
TGTGCCAGCACGCGTTCCCCCCTGGTAAGCGAGCAGTACTTC	CASTRSPLVSEQYF	-	TRBV28	TRBJ2-7	-
TGCGCCAGCAGCTTACTAGCGGGTAACGGCGAGCAGTACTTC	CASSLLAGNGEQYF	TRBD2	TRBV5-1	TRBJ2-7	-
TGTGCCAGCAGCCAAGACGGTCAGCCCCAGCATTTT	CASSQDGQPQHF	-	TRBV4-2	TRBJ1-5	-
TGTGCCAGCAGTTCTCTAGCGGGAGCTCGCGAGCAGTACTTC	CASSSLAGAREQYF	TRBD2	TRBV25-1	TRBJ2-7	-
TGTGCCAGCAGCCGTACAGGGGGCCCCGGGGCCAACGTCCTGACTTTC	CASSRTGGPGANVLTF	TRBD1	TRBV7-8	TRBJ2-6	-
TGTGCCAGCAGTGAAGTTCGAGGGTCCGGGGAGCTGTTTTTT	CASSEVRGSGELFF	-	TRBV6-1	TRBJ2-2	-
TGTGCCAGCAGGCCTCCGGACAGAGGGGGCGGCTACACCTTC	CASRPPDRGGGYTF	TRBD1	TRBV6-5	TRBJ1-2	-
TGCAGTGCTAGGCTGGCTTTTGAGCAGTTCTTC	CSARLAFEQFF	-	TRBV20-1	TRBJ2-1	-
TGTGCCAGCAGCTTAAGTTCGGGAGCTTCCTACAATGAGCAGTTCTTC	CASSLSSGASYNEQFF	-	TRBV7-2	TRBJ2-1	-
TGCGCCAGCAGCAATAATAACAATGAGCAGTTCTTC	CASSNNNNEQFF	-	TRBV5-1	TRBJ2-1	-
TGTGCCAGCAGTTTCCAGGAGGCCTCCTCACCCCTCCACTTT	CASSFQEASSPLHF	-	TRBV2	TRBJ1-6	-
TGTGCCAGCAGCACCGGGACAGGGGTTCCCAATGAAAAACTGTTTTTT	CASSTGTGVPNEKLFF	TRBD1	TRBV5-8	TRBJ1-4	-
TGTGCCAGCAGTTATTCGGCCGGAGGGACGTCCGGGGAGCTGTTTTTT	CASSYSAGGTSGELFF	-	TRBV6-5	TRBJ2-2	-
TGCAGCGTAGTTACAGGAGGGGAGACCCAGTACTTC	CSVVTGGETQYF	-	TRBV29-1	TRBJ2-5	-
TGTGCCAGCAGACAACAGGGGAATGAAAAACTGTTTTTT	CASRQQGNEKLFF	TRBD1	TRBV27	TRBJ1-4	-
TGTGCCAGCAGTTATACCGGGACAGGGTATGGCTACACCTTC	CASSYTGTGYGYTF	TRBD1	TRBV6-5	TRBJ1-2	-
TGCGCCAGCAGCCAACAGGACAGGGGGCTTCTCGATGAGCAGTTCTTC	CASSQQDRGLLDEQFF	TRBD1	TRBV4-1	TRBJ2-1	few
TGCGCCAGCAGGGCTGCGGAGTCAGGGGATACGCAGTATTTT	CASRAAESGDTQYF	-	TRBV10-1	TRBJ2-3	few
TGCAGCGTTGGAGTAGCGGAGACCCAGTACTTC	CSVGVAETQYF	-	TRBV29-1	TRBJ2-5	-
TGTGCCAGCAGCTTGCAATCGGGGGGCACAGATACGCAGTATTTT	CASSLQSGGTDTQYF	-	TRBV11-2	TRBJ2-3	few
TGCGCCAGCAGCTTGGAAGGAACAGGCAACTATGGCTACACCTTC	CASSLEGTGNYGYTF	-	TRBV5-1	TRBJ1-2	once
TGTGCCAGCAGTGAATTCGGGACAGGTTTGAAGACGGATACGCAGTATTTT	CASSEFGTGLKTDTQYF	TRBD1	TRBV25-1	TRBJ2-3	-
TGTGCCAGCAGCCCCCGGGGTAGCGGGAGGGACGAGCAGTACTTC	CASSPRGSGRDEQYF	TRBD2	TRBV7-3	TRBJ2-7	-
TGCGCCAGCAGCCAAGAGAGTGCACCGAACACTGAAGCTTTCTTT	CASSQESAPNTEAFF	-	TRBV4-1	TRBJ1-1	-
TGTGCCTGGAGTGCGGCTAGCGGCAGAGAGACCCAGTACTTC	CAWSAASGRETQYF	TRBD2	TRBV30	TRBJ2-5	-
TGTGCCAGCAGTGGAGATAGCGGGGAGCTGTTTTTT	CASSGDSGELFF	-	TRBV2	TRBJ2-2	once
TGTGCCTTAAGCGGGCAACCTCCCTACGAGCAGTACTTC	CALSGQPPYEQYF	-	TRBV30	TRBJ2-7	-
TGTGCCAGCAGCCCCGACGGACAGATCAATCAGCCCCAGCATTTT	CASSPDGQINQPQHF	-	TRBV7-2	TRBJ1-5	-
TGCAGCGTTGAACAAGCGCTCGAGCAGTACTTC	CSVEQALEQYF	-	TRBV29-1	TRBJ2-7	-
TGTGCCAGCAGCTCAGGGACAGACCGGTCCTCCGTGACCCAGTACTTC	CASSSGTDRSSVTQYF	TRBD1	TRBV5-4	TRBJ2-5	-
TGTGCCAGCAGTTACTCGACAGGCTATAATGAAAAACTGTTTTTT	CASSYSTGYNEKLFF	-	TRBV6-5	TRBJ1-4	few
TGTGCCAGCAGCCGGGGGACAGGGTTGAACACTGAAGCTTTCTTT	CASSRGTGLNTEAFF	TRBD1	TRBV7-8	TRBJ1-1	once
TGTGCCAGCAGCTTAGCACTAGCGGGAGGCACAGATACGCAGTATTTT	CASSLALAGGTDTQYF	TRBD2	TRBV7-2	TRBJ2-3	once
TGTGCCAGCAGGCCGCAACAGGGAATATACAATGAGCAGTTCTTC	CASRPQQGIYNEQFF	-	TRBV7-2	TRBJ2-1	few
TGTGCCAGCAGTACCTACTTGGGCGGCAATCAGCCCCAGCATTTT	CASSTYLGGNQPQHF	-	TRBV28	TRBJ1-5	few
TGTGCCAGCCCCGAGGGATTAAATGAAAAACTGTTTTTT	CASPEGLNEKLFF	-	TRBV27	TRBJ1-4	-
TGTGCCAGCTCACCAGAGCTCATGAACACTGAAGCTTTCTTT	CASSPELMNTEAFF	-	TRBV18	TRBJ1-1	-